The source of this TCR beta chain is a study of siplizumab effects on memory and regulatory T cells. Study-wide results and caveats: Memory T cells appeared less diverse than naive cells, which seemed to contribute substantially to alloresponse.

The V and J ends lost 5 bases and 1 base respectively, with 13 bases between them. There are 15 residues in the CDR3. Germline V gene lookup returns CDR1 SGHTA and CDR2 FQGTGA. Concerning this clone itself: Its antigen is currently unknown.

Measured with immunoSEQ multiplex PCR; TCRdb has only the in-frame clones, and not every one. The repertoire holds 85,000 to 130,000 clones, approximately 94% seen once, with around 0.6% in the top ten. Sequenced sample: Tregs sorted from blood. The source is a human donor in good health. The chain joins TRBV7-3 to TRBJ2-3; tentative D call: TRBD2 (6 bases). For the CDR3, the DNA is TGTGCCAGCAGCCGTCTAGCGAGGGGCACAGATACGCAGTATTTT. Translated: CASSRLARGTDTQYF.